The source of this T cell receptor beta chain is a study of blood T cell repertoires in COVID-19. Study background: The United States, Italy and Spain provided the acute and convalescent COVID-19 samples. T cells, B-cell-depleted T cells, or PBMCs provided the cDNA or gDNA that served as material.

J lost 5 bases, V lost 1 base, and 3 bases had no gene match. This CDR3 is built from 14 residues. Germline CDR1 KGHSH, CDR2 LQKENI. As processed by the authors: Reference gene primer amplification gave estimated nucleated cell counts. The repertoire was sequenced with immunoSEQ multiplex PCR; TCRdb's copy has only in-frame clones and lacks some. V and J calls and clone size come straight from that table; D and trimming were deduced from the DNA. The data show 60,000 to 75,000 clones, roughly 71% seen once. The clonotype was recovered from a woman aged 50 to 60 with active or convalescent COVID-19. The chain recombines TRBV18 with TRBJ2-5; 8 nucleotides agree with TRBD1. Input material: peripheral blood. CDR3 sequence reads: CASSPRTGRETQYF. CDR3 bases: TGTGCCAGCTCACCACGGACAGGGCGGGAGACCCAGTACTTC.